This T cell receptor beta chain was obtained from a study of T cell changes during pregnancy in multiple sclerosis. Some clones are missing from TCRdb's copy, which holds only in-frame ones; the method was immunoSEQ multiplex PCR. Altogether fewer than 40,000 clones are present, 90% being singletons, with the ten largest covering less than 0.4%. The CDR3 extends over 11 amino acids. V lost 5 bases, J lost 5 bases, and 9 bases lay in between. The germline V gene has CDR1 GTSNPN and CDR2 SVGIG (reference sequence). Sequenced here: CD4+ T cells from peripheral blood mononuclear cells, sampled in the second trimester of pregnancy. The chain employs TRBV30 and TRBJ1-1; D may be TRBD1 (6 bases). The sequence was collected from a female donor with multiple sclerosis, enrolled in a pregnancy study. This CDR3 reads CAWSGETEAFF. The CDR3 DNA sequence: TGTGCCTGGTCAGGGGAAACTGAAGCTTTCTTT.